A single sample is the source of the 2 T cell receptor beta chains below, sequenced in a study of vaccination effects on CD4 cells after COVID-19. Viral peptide pools were used in the ViraFEST assay to expand antigen-specific CD4+ T cells, and sequencing came afterward. Culture proceeded for roughly ten days, and CD4+ T cells were then isolated. Nucleocapsid antibodies were negative in the vaccine recipients, who had never had SARS-CoV-2 infection. Sequencing was performed with immunoSEQ multiplex PCR; in TCRdb, only in-frame clones are kept and a portion is missing. The top ten clones hold under 5.5% of a sample with 20,000 to 25,000 clones, 73% of them seen once. These receptors are not linked to any known antigen. The sample consisted of CD4+ T cells from PBMCs cultured with SARS-CoV-2 spike peptides, taken before COVID-19 vaccination. These TCRs come from a human donor who received a COVID-19 vaccine.

The chain employs TRBV5-4 and TRBJ2-7; a weak D match, TRBD2 (6 bases). The CDR3 covers 14 residues. Germline V lookup: CDR1 SGHNT, CDR2 YYREEE (reference sequence). Trimming left V 5 bases short and J 4 bases short, with 16 bases between. The chain's CDR3 is CASSSGLGSYEQYF. The CDR3 DNA reads as TGTGCCAGCAGTTCGGGACTCGGTAGTTACGAGCAGTACTTC.

This chain uses TRBV4-1 with TRBJ2-5, with D tentatively TRBD1 or TRBD2 (6 bases each). The germline CDR1 and CDR2 sequences are MGHRA and YSYEKL. The germline V and J ends were trimmed by 0 bases and 6 bases, with 11 bases remaining between them. The CDR3 is 14 amino acids. The CDR3 coding sequence is TGCGCCAGCAGCCAAGACGGGGGCCCAAAGACCCAGTACTTC. Translated: CASSQDGGPKTQYF.